Each of the 17 T cell receptor beta chains below was sequenced from the same sample in a study of blood T cell repertoires in COVID-19. Generated by immunoSEQ multiplex PCR, the TCRdb table keeps only in-frame clones and is missing some. Among about 300,000 clones listed, around 87% were seen once. The sample was peripheral blood. These receptors came from a man aged 65 to 85 with acute or convalescent COVID-19.

The genes are TRBV19 and TRBJ1-3; D is uncertain. In germline, CDR1 is LNHDA, CDR2 SQIVND (reference sequence). The CDR3 totals 17 residues. V gave up 6 bases and J gave up 0 bases, with 18 bases separating them. CDR3: CASSDFVRRDSGNTIYF. The CDR3 DNA is TGTGCCAGTAGCGACTTCGTTCGACGGGACTCTGGAAACACCATATATTTT.

The V gene is TRBV6-1, the J gene TRBJ2-1; D gene unclear. CDR3 size: 16 residues. Germline CDR1 is MNHNS and CDR2 is SASEGT. V was trimmed by 4 bases and J by 6 bases, leaving 19 bases between them. The CDR3 DNA is TGTGCCAGCAGTGGGCCCTTCGGAATTGGGCCCAATGAGCAGTTCTTC. Its translation is CASSGPFGIGPNEQFF.

CDR3 sequence (DNA): TGTGCCTGGAGTTGGAGGGGAAGTAATTCACCCCTCCACTTT. Translation gives CAWSWRGSNSPLHF. This sequence joins TRBV30 and TRBJ1-6, with D possibly being TRBD1 (5 bases). CDR3 length equals 14 residues. Germline CDR1 reads GTSNPN; CDR2 reads SVGIG (reference sequence). V lost 2 bases and J lost 6, with 11 bases in between. Supplemented by reference TRBV30 and TRBJ1-6, the full variable domain reads SQTIHQWPATLVQPVGSPLSLECTVEGTSNPNLYWYRQAAGRGLQLLFYSVGIGQISSEVPQNLSASRPQDRQFILSSKKLLLSDSGFYLCAWSWRGSNSPLHFGNGTRLTVT.

V gene TRBV6-2 or TRBV6-3 combines with J gene TRBJ1-2; 12 nucleotides line up with TRBD1. Trimming at V came to 6 bases and at J to 6 bases, leaving 5 bases not matched to a gene. Germline loops: CDR1 MNHEY, CDR2 SVGEGT. The CDR3 consists of 14 residues. CDR3 sequence (DNA): TGTGCCAGCAGCATACGGGACAGGGGGCATGGCTACACCTTC. Translated: CASSIRDRGHGYTF.

The chain uses TRBV11-2 and TRBJ2-1; D might be TRBD1 (5 bases). The V end was cut by 0 bases, the J end by 9 bases, with 9 bases between. CDR3 size: 13 residues. CDR1 SGHAT and CDR2 FQNNGV come from the germline V gene. CDR3: CASSLDRAAEQFF. DNA for the CDR3: TGTGCCAGCAGCTTAGACAGGGCAGCTGAGCAGTTCTTC.

The chain uses TRBV28 and TRBJ1-1; possible D gene TRBD1, 5 bases. Germline loops: CDR1 MDHEN, CDR2 SYDVKM. Trimming shortened V by 2 bases and J by 0 bases, and 10 bases separated the two germline ends. The CDR3 has 15 residues. CDR3 DNA: TGTGCCAGCAGTTTAGCAGGGTTCATGAACACTGAAGCTTTCTTT. It is translated as CASSLAGFMNTEAFF.

The genes are TRBV5-1 and TRBJ2-3, with D perhaps matching TRBD2 (6 bases). Germline V gene lookup returns CDR1 SGHRS and CDR2 YFSETQ. Trimming removed 1 base from V and 4 bases from J, with 10 bases in between. The CDR3 sequence is 14 residues long. This CDR3 reads CASSLSPGADTQYF. In DNA, the CDR3 is TGCGCCAGCAGCTTGTCTCCGGGGGCAGATACGCAGTATTTT.

The chain joins TRBV28 to TRBJ2-7; TRBD2 matches 13 bases. The J segment lost 1 base and the V segment lost 6 bases, leaving 6 bases of the junction unmatched. In germline, CDR1 is MDHEN, CDR2 SYDVKM. The CDR3 covers 16 residues. DNA for the CDR3: TGTGCCAGCAGCGGACTAGCGGGAGCAACTTCCTACGAGCAGTACTTC. Translation: CASSGLAGATSYEQYF.

V gene TRBV7-7 combines with J gene TRBJ2-1; D remains ambiguous. The CDR3 consists of 13 residues. In germline, CDR1 is SSHAT, CDR2 FNYEAQ (reference sequence). Trimming removed 5 bases from V and 4 bases from J, with 9 bases in between. As DNA, the CDR3 is TGTGCCAGCAGCCCCGACTTATACAATGAGCAGTTCTTC. The encoded protein is CASSPDLYNEQFF.

The chain is built from TRBV7-2 and TRBJ2-1; D is unclear. Germline CDR1 reads SGHTA; CDR2 reads FQGNSA. This CDR3 is 16 amino acids long. Trimming left V 4 bases short and J 1 base short, with 14 bases between. The CDR3 is CASSSPRLESYNEQFF. CDR3 DNA: TGTGCCAGCAGCTCCCCGCGGCTAGAGTCCTACAATGAGCAGTTCTTC.

The chain has TRBV19 and TRBJ1-5; 7 bases map to TRBD1. With V trimmed by 3 bases and J by 1 base, 9 bases remained unmatched. Germline V gives CDR1 LNHDA, CDR2 SQIVND (reference sequence). CDR3 length: 17 amino acids. The CDR3 region is CASSISGGGRSNQPQHF. CDR3 nucleotides: TGTGCCAGTAGTATTTCAGGGGGTGGTAGAAGCAATCAGCCCCAGCATTTT.

The chain couples TRBV6-2 or TRBV6-3 to TRBJ1-3; tentative D call: TRBD1 (6 bases). Germline CDR1 MNHEY, CDR2 SVGEGT. Trimming cost V 0 bases and J 7 bases, with 13 bases left between them. This CDR3 is 15 amino acids long. CDR3 nucleotides: TGTGCCAGCAGTTACTCTGGGGGCCAAGGGAACACCATATATTTT. It encodes CASSYSGGQGNTIYF.

This clone has just a few counts. The genes are TRBV12-3 or TRBV12-4 and TRBJ1-2; maybe TRBD1 (5 bases). The ends were cut back, 2 bases at V and 8 bases at J, with 9 bases in the middle. The CDR3 length is 12 residues. CDR3 bases: TGTGCCAGCAGTTTATCAGGGCTCGGCTACACCTTC. Its translation: CASSLSGLGYTF.

This sequence joins TRBV7-9 and TRBJ2-3; a possible D gene is TRBD2 (6 bases). The germline gives CDR1 SEHNR, CDR2 FQNEAQ (reference sequence). With 5 bases removed from V and 2 bases from J, the gap between germline ends came to 11 bases. CDR3 length equals 14 residues. In nucleotides, the CDR3 is TGTGCCAGCAGCATGGGACTCGACACAGATACGCAGTATTTT. The encoded protein is CASSMGLDTDTQYF.

This chain links TRBV25-1 with TRBJ1-6; weak D call: TRBD1 (6 bases). This CDR3 contains 18 residues. Germline loops: CDR1 MGHDK, CDR2 SYGVNS. Trimming shortened V by 4 bases and J by 0 bases, and 16 bases separated the two germline ends. CDR3 coding DNA: TGTGCCAGCAGTGCCGCTCGGGGGGCAAGCTCCTATAATTCACCCCTCCACTTT. This codes for CASSAARGASSYNSPLHF.

V gene TRBV5-1 combines with J gene TRBJ2-3, with TRBD2 as a possible D gene (6 bases). CDR1 and CDR2 from the germline V gene are SGHRS and YFSETQ. The CDR3 consists of 17 residues. V was clipped by 5 bases and J by 0 bases, with 19 bases between them. DNA of the CDR3: TGCGCCAGCAGTCCGCAGGGAGGCGGATCTAGCACAGATACGCAGTATTTT. Translated, it gives CASSPQGGGSSTDTQYF.

CDR3 bases: TGTGCCAGCAGCAAAGGGACTAGCGGGAGCTACAATGAGCAGTTCTTC. It encodes CASSKGTSGSYNEQFF. V gene TRBV5-4 combines with J gene TRBJ2-1, with 14 nucleotides matching TRBD2. The germline V gene encodes CDR1 SGHNT and CDR2 YYREEE (reference sequence). V was pared by 4 bases and J by 3 bases, with 3 bases of the junction left unmatched. This CDR3 has 16 amino acids.